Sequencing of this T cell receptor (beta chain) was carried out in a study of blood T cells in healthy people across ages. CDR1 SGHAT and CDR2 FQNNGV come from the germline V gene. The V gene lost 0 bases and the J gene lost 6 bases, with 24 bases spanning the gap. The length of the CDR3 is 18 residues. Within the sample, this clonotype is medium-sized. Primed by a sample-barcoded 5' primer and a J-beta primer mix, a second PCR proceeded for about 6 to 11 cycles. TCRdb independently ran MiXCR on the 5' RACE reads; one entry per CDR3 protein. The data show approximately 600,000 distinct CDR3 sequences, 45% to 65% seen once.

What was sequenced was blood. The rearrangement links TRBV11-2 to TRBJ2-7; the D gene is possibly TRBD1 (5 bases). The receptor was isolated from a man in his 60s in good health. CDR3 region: CASSLDRVFGRVPSEQYF. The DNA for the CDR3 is TGTGCCAGCAGCTTAGATCGGGTATTTGGCAGGGTACCTAGCGAGCAGTACTTC. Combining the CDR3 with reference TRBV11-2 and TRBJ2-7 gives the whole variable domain EAGVAQSPRYKIIEKRQSVAFWCNPISGHATLYWYQQILGQGPKLLIQFQNNGVVDDSQLPKDRFSAERLKGVDSTLKIQPAKLEDSAVYLCASSLDRVFGRVPSEQYFGPGTRLTVT.